Sequencing of this T cell receptor beta chain was carried out in a study of cytomegalovirus exposure and HLA in healthy donors. The study's findings and limits: Rare TCR sequences predominated, though certain public TCRs were found in many donors. High sensitivity and specificity were reportedly achieved when the classifier diagnosed cytomegalovirus status. In a later analysis, HLA-associated TCR beta chains were more clonally expanded than equally common others.

The PCR ran on 60 Vbeta and 13 Jbeta primers. TCRdb keeps only in-frame clones here, not all; method: immunoSEQ multiplex PCR. The sample consists of 150,000 to 200,000 clones, approximately 85% of them appearing once. CDR3 length: 12 residues. The germline V gene has CDR1 KGHSH and CDR2 LQKENI. Trimming removed 3 bases from V and 4 bases from J, with 3 bases in between. Unrecorded immune exposures were likely, despite nominal health at sampling. This clone appeared once. Its antigen remains unidentified. What was sequenced was PBMCs. The clonotype originates from a woman between 50 and 59 years old in good health and CMV-seronegative. The chain links TRBV18 to TRBJ2-2, with no clear D. The CDR3 coding sequence is TGTGCCAGCTCACCCAGCACCGGGGAGCTGTTTTTT. Its protein product is CASSPSTGELFF.